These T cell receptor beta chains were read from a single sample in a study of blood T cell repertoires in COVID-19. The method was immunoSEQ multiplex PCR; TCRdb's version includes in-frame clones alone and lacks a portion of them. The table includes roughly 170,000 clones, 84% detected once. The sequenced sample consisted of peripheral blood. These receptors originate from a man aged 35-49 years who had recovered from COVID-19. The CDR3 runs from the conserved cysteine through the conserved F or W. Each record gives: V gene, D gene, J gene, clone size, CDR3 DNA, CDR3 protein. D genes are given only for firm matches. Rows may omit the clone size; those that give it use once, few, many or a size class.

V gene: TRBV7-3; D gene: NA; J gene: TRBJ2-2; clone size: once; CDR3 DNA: TGTGCCAGCAGCTTTAGGAGAGGGGAGCTGTTTTTT; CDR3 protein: CASSFRRGELFF
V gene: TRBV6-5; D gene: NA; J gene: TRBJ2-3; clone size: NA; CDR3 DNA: TGTGCCAGCAGTAGAACCGGGGATACGCAGTATTTT; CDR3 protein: CASSRTGDTQYF
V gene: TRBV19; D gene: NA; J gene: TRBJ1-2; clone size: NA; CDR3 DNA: TGTGCCAGTAGTACAGGGTACCCCTATGGCTACACCTTC; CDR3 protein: CASSTGYPYGYTF
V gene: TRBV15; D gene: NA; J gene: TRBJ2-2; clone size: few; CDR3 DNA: TGTGCCACCAGCAGAGATAGGGCTAGCGCCGGGGAGCTGTTTTTT; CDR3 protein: CATSRDRASAGELFF
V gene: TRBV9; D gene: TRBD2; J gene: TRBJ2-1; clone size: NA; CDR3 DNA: TGTGCCAGCAGCGCTAGCGGGGCCGACGATGAGCAGTTCTTC; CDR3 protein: CASSASGADDEQFF
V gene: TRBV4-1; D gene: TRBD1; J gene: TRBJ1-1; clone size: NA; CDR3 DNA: TGCGCCAGCAGCCTCCCGGGACAGATGAACACTGAAGCTTTCTTT; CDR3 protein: CASSLPGQMNTEAFF
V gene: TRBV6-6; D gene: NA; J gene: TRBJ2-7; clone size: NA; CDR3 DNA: TGTGCCAGCAGTTACTCAGGGCCCTCGGAGGGATACGAGCAGTACTTC; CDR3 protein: CASSYSGPSEGYEQYF
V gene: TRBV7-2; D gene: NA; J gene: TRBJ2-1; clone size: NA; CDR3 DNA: TGTGCCAGCAGCTTAGAAGGGGTTGGGCAGTTCTTC; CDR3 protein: CASSLEGVGQFF
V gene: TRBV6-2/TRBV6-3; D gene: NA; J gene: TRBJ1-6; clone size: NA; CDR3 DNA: TGTGCCAGCAGTTTAACGGGTTCACCCCTCCACTTT; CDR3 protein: CASSLTGSPLHF
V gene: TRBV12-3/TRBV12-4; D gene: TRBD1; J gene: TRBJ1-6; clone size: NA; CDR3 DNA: TGTGCCAGCAGTCCGGGACAGGGTTTCCTCCACTTT; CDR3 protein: CASSPGQGFLHF
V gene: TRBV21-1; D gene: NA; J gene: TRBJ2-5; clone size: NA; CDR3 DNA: TGTGCCAGCAGCAAGGGACTAGCGGGGGAGACCCAGTACTTC; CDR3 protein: CASSKGLAGETQYF
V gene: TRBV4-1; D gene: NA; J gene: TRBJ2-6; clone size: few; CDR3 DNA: TGCGCCAGCAGCCAAGATCGGGGTGGGGCCAACGTCCTGACTTTC; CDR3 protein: CASSQDRGGANVLTF
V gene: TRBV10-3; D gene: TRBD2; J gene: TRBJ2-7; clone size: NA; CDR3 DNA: TGTGCCATCAGTTATAGCGGGAATGCCTACGAGCAGTACTTC; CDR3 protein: CAISYSGNAYEQYF
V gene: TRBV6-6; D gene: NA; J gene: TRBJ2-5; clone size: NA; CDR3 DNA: TGTGCCAGCTCTCTCGCTATCGAAGAGACCCAGTACTTC; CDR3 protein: CASSLAIEETQYF
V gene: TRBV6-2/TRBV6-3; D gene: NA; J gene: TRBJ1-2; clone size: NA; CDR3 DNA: TGTGCCAGCAGTTACTCCTCCTATCGTGGCTACACCTTC; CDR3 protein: CASSYSSYRGYTF
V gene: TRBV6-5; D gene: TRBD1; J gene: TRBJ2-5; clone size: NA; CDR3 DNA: TGTGCCAGCAGCCAACCCAGGGGGCCAGAGACCCAGTACTTC; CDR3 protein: CASSQPRGPETQYF
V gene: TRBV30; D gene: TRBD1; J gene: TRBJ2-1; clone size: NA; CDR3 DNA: TGTGCCTGGAGGAAGTTAGACAGGGCTGTCGAGCAGTTCTTC; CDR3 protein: CAWRKLDRAVEQFF
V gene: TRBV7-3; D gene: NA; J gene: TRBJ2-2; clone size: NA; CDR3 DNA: TGTGCCAGCAGCTTATTTAGCGGCGCGAACACCGGGGAGCTGTTTTTT; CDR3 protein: CASSLFSGANTGELFF
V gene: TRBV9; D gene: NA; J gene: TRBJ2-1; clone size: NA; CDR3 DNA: TGTGCCAGCAGCCCACGAGGGGGCAATGAGCAGTTCTTC; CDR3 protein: CASSPRGGNEQFF
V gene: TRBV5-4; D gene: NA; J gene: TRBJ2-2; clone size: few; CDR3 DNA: TGTGCCAGCAGCTTGGCAGGGAAAGTAGGGGAGCTGTTTTTT; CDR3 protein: CASSLAGKVGELFF
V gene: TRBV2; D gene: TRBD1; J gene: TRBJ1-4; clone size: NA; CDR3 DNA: TGTGCCAGCAGTAAGGACAGGGCGACTAATGAAAAACTGTTTTTT; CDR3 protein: CASSKDRATNEKLFF
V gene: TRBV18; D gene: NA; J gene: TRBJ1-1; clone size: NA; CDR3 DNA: TGTGCCAGCTCACGAAGTGGGGGGACTGAAGCTTTCTTT; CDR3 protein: CASSRSGGTEAFF
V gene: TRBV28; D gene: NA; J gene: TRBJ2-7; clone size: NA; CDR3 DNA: TGTGCCAGCAGTTCCACATGGTACGAGCAGTACTTC; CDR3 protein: CASSSTWYEQYF
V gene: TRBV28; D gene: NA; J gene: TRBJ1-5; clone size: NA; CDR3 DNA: TGTGCCAGCAGTTTAAATGGGCCAGGGGCACAGCCCCAGCATTTT; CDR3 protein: CASSLNGPGAQPQHF
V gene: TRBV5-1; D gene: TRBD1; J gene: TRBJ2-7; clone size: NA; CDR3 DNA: TGCGCCAGCAGCATAGGGGACAGGGTCTTCTCCTACGAGCAGTACTTC; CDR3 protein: CASSIGDRVFSYEQYF
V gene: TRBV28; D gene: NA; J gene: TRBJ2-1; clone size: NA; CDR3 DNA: TGTGCCAGCAGTTCCCCTGGTGCGGGGAAATACAATGAGCAGTTCTTC; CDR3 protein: CASSSPGAGKYNEQFF
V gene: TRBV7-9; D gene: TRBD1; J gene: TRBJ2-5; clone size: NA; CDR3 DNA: TGTGCCAGCAGCTCCGGGACAGGGAGTCGAACCCAGTACTTC; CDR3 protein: CASSSGTGSRTQYF
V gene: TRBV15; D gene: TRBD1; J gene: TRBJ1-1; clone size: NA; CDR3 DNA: TGTGCCACCAGCAGAGGGGTACAGGGGGCAAAGACTGAAGCTTTCTTT; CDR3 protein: CATSRGVQGAKTEAFF
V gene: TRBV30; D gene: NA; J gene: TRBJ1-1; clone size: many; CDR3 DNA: TGTGCCTGGACCCGGACAGAGGCTACTGAAGCTTTCTTT; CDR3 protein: CAWTRTEATEAFF
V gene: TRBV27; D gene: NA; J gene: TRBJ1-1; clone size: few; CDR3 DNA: TGTGCCAGCAGTTCGTCGCAGGACACTGAAGCTTTCTTT; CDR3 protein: CASSSSQDTEAFF
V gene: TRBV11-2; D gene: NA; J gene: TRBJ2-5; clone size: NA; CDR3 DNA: TGTGCCAGCAGCGCATCCGGGACTCAAGAGACCCAGTACTTC; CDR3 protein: CASSASGTQETQYF
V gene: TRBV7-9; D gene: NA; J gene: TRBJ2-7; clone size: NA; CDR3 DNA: TGTGCCAGCAGCTTAGTGCGCGAGCAGTACTTC; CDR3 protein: CASSLVREQYF
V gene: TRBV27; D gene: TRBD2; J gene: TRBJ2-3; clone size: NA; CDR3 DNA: TGTGCCAGCAGTCCCAATCTAGCGGGAGGGATCACAGATACGCAGTATTTT; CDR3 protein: CASSPNLAGGITDTQYF
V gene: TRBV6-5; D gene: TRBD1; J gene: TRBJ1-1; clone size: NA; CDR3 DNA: TGTGCCAGCAGTTTCGGACAGGGGAATAGTGAAGCTTTCTTT; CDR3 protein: CASSFGQGNSEAFF
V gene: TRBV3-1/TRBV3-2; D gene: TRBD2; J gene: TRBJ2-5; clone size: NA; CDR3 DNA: TGTGCCAGCAGACCTACTAGCGCCCAAGAGACCCAGTACTTC; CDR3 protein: CASRPTSAQETQYF
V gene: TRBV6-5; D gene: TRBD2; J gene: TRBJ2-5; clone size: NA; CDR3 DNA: TGTGCCAGCAGTTATGGACTAGCGGAGACCCAGTACTTC; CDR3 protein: CASSYGLAETQYF
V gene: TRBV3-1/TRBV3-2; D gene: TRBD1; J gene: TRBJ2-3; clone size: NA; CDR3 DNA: TGTGCCAGCAGCCCCTACCGGGACAGGATTTGTGCTAGCACAGATACGCAGTATTTT; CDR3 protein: CASSPYRDRICASTDTQYF
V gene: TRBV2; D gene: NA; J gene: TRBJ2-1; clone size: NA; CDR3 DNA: TGTGCCAGCAGTGAAGCCAGGGGCGGGGAGCAGTTCTTC; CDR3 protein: CASSEARGGEQFF
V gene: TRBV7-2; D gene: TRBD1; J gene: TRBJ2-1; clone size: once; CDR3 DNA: TGTGCCAGCAGCTCCAACCCGGGACAGACCAATGAGCAGTTCTTC; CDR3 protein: CASSSNPGQTNEQFF
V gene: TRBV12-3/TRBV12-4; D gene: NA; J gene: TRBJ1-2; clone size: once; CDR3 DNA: TGTGCCAGCAGTTTGGGCGAGGGCGGCTACACCTTC; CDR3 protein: CASSLGEGGYTF
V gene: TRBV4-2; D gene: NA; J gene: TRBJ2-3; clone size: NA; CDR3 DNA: TGTGCCAGCAGCCAAGGGGCTAGCGTGAGCACAGATACGCAGTATTTT; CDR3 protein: CASSQGASVSTDTQYF
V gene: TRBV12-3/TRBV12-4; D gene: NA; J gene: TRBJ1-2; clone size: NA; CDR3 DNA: TGTGCCAGCAGCGGGCGGGATGGCTACACCTTC; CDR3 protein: CASSGRDGYTF
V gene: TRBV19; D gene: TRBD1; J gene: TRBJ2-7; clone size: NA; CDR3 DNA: TGTGCCAGTAGCCCCGGGACAGCAACCTACGAGCAGTACTTC; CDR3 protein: CASSPGTATYEQYF
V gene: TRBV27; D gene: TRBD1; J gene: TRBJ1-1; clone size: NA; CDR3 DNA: TGTGCCAGCATTCGACAGGGCCCTCGCTTGAACACTGAAGCTTTCTTT; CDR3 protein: CASIRQGPRLNTEAFF
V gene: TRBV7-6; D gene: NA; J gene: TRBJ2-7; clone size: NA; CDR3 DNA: TGTGCCAGCAGCTTAAACGAACAGGGAAGGTACGAGCAGTACTTC; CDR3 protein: CASSLNEQGRYEQYF